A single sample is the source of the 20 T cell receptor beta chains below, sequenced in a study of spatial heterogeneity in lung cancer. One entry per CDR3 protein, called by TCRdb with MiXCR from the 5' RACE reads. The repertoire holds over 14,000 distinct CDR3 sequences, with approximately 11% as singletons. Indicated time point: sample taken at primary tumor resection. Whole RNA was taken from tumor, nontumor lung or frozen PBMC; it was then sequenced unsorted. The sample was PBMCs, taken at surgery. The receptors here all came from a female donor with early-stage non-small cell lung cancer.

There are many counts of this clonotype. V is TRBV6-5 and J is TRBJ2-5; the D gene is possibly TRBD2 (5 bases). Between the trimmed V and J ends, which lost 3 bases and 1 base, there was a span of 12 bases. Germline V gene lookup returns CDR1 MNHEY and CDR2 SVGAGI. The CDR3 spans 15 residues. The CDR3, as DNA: TGTGCCAGCAGTTATTCCGGGAACCCCCAAGAGACCCAGTACTTC. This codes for CASSYSGNPQETQYF.

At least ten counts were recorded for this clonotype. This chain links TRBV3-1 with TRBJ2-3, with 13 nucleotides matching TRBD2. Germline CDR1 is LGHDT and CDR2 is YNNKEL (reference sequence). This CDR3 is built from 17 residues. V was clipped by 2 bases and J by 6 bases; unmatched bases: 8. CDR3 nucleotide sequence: TGTGCCAGCAGCCAACCCGCTACTAGCGGGGGGGTTGATACGCAGTATTTT. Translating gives CASSQPATSGGVDTQYF.

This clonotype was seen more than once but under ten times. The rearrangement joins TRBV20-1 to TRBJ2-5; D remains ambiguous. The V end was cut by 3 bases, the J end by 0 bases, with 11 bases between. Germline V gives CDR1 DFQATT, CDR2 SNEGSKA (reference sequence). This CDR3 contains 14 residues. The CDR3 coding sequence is TGCAGTGCTAGGAATAGACGGAACCAAGAGACCCAGTACTTC. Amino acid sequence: CSARNRRNQETQYF.

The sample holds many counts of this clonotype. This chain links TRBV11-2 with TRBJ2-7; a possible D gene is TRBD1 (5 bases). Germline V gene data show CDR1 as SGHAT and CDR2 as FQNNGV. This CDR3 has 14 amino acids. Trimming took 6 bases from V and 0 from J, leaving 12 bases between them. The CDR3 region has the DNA TGTGCCAGCAGAACTCAGGGTCGCTCCTACGAGCAGTACTTC. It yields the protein CASRTQGRSYEQYF.

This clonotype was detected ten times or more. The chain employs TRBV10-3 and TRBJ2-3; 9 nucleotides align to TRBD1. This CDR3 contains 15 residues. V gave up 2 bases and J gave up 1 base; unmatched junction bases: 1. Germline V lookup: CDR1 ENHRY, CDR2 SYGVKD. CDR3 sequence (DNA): TGTGCCATCAGTGAGAGGGACAGGGGCACAGATACGCAGTATTTT. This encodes CAISERDRGTDTQYF.

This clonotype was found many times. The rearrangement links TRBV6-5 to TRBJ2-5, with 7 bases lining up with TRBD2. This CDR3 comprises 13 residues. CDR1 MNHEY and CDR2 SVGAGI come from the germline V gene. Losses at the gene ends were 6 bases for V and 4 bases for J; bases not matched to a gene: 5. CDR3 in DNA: TGTGCCAGCAGCCTAGGCGGGGGAGAGACCCAGTACTTC. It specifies CASSLGGGETQYF.

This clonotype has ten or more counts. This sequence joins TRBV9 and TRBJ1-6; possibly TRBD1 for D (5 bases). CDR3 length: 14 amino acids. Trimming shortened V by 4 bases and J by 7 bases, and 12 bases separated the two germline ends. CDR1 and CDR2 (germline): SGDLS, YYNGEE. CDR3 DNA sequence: TGTGCCAGCAGCCGGGACGGATCCAATTCACCCCTCCACTTT. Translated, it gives CASSRDGSNSPLHF. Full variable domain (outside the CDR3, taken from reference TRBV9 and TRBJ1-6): DSGVTQTPKHLITATGQRVTLRCSPRSGDLSVYWYQQSLDQGLQFLIQYYNGEERAKGNILERFSAQQFPDLHSELNLSSLELGDSALYFCASSRDGSNSPLHFGNGTRLTVT.

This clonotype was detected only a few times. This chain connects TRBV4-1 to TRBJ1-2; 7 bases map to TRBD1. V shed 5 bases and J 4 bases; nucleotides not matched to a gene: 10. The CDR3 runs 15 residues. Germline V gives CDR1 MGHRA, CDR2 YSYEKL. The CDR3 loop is CASSGGDRPVYGYTF. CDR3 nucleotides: TGCGCCAGCAGCGGTGGGGACAGACCCGTCTATGGCTACACCTTC.

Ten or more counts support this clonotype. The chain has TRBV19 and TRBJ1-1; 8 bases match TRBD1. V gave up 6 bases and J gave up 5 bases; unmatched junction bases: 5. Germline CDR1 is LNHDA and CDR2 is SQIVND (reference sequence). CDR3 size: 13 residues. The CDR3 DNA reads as TGTGCCAGTAGACCCAGGGGGCAGACTGAAGCTTTCTTT. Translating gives CASRPRGQTEAFF.

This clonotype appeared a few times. CDR3 residues: CASSSAGARYGYTF. The CDR3 coding sequence is TGTGCCAGCAGTTCGGCGGGGGCACGTTATGGCTACACCTTC. The rearrangement uses TRBV6-2 or TRBV6-3 and TRBJ1-2; the D gene is possibly TRBD1 (6 bases). Germline values: CDR1 MNHEY, CDR2 SVGEGT. The V end was cut by 4 bases, the J end by 5 bases, with 14 bases between. The CDR3 length is 14 residues.

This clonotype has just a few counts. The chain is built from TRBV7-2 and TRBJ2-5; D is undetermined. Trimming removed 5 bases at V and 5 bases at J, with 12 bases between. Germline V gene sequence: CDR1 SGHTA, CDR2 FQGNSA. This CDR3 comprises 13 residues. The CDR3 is CASSQDLGETQYF. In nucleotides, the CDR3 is TGTGCCAGCAGCCAAGACCTAGGGGAGACCCAGTACTTC.

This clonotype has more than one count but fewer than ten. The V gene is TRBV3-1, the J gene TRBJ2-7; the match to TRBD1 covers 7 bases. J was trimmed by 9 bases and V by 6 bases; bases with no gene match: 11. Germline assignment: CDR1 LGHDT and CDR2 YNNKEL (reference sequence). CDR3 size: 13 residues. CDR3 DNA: TGTGCCAGCAGGATGACAGGGTTGGCCCGGCAGTACTTC. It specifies CASRMTGLARQYF.

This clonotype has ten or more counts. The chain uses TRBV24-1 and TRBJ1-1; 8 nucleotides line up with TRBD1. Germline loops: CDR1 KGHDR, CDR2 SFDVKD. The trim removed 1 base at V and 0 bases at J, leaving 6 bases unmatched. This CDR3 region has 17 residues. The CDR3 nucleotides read TGTGCCACCAGTGATTTTCGGGACAGGTCGGTGAACACTGAAGCTTTCTTT. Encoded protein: CATSDFRDRSVNTEAFF.

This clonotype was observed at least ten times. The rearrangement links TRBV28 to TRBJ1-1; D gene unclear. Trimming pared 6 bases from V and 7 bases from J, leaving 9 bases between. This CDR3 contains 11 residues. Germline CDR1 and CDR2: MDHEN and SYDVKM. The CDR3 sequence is CASSLDIEAFF. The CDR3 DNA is TGTGCCAGCAGCCTAGACATTGAAGCTTTCTTT.

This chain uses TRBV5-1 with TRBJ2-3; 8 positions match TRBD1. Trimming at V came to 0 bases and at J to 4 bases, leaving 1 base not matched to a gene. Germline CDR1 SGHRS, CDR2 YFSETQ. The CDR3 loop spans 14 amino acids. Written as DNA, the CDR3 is TGCGCCAGCAGCTTGGGACAGGGGTCAGATACGCAGTATTTT. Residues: CASSLGQGSDTQYF.

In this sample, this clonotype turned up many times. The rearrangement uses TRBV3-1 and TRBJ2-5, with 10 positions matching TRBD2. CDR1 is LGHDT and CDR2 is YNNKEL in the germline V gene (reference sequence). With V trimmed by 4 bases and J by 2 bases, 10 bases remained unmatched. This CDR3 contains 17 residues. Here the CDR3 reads CASSRGASGGFQETQYF. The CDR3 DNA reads TGTGCCAGCAGCCGAGGGGCTAGCGGGGGATTTCAAGAGACCCAGTACTTC.

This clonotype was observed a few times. The CDR3 DNA sequence: TGTGCCAGCAGCATGGGGACAGAGAGTAAGTCTGAAGCTTTCTTT. This translates into CASSMGTESKSEAFF. The gene calls are TRBV7-9 and TRBJ1-1, with 7 bases fitting TRBD1. This CDR3 spans 15 amino acids. Germline CDR1 is SEHNR and CDR2 is FQNEAQ (reference sequence). J lost 6 bases, V lost 5 bases, and 12 bases had no gene match.

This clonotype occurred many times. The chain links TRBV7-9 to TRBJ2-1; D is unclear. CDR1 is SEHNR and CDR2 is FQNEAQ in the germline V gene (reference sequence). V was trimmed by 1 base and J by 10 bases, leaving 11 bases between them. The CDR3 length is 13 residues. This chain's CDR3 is CASSLGPGREQFF. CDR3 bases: TGTGCCAGCAGCTTAGGTCCGGGTCGGGAGCAGTTCTTC.

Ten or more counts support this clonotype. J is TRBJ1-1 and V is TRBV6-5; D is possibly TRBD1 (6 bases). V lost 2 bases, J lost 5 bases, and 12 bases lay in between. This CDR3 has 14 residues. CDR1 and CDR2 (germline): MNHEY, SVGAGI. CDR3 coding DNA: TGTGCCAGCAGTTACGGGGGGGCTGGGACTGAAGCTTTCTTT. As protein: CASSYGGAGTEAFF.

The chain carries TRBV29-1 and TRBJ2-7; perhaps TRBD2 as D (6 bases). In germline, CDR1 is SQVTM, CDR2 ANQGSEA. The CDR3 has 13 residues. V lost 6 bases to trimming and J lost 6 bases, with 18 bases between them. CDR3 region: CSVRGTLGSEQYF. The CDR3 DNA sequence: TGCAGCGTCCGGGGGACCTTAGGGAGCGAGCAGTACTTC.